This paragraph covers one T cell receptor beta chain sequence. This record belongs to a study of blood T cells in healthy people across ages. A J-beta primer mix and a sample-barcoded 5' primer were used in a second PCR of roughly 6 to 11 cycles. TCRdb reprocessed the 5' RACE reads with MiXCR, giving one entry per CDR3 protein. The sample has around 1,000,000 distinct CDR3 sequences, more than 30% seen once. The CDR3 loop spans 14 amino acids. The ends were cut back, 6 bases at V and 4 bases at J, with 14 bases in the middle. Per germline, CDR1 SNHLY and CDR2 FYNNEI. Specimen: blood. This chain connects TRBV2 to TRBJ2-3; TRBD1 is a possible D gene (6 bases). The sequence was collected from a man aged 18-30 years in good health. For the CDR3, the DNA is TGTGCCAGCAGCGTCGACAAGGGGGCAGATACGCAGTATTTT. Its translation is CASSVDKGADTQYF.